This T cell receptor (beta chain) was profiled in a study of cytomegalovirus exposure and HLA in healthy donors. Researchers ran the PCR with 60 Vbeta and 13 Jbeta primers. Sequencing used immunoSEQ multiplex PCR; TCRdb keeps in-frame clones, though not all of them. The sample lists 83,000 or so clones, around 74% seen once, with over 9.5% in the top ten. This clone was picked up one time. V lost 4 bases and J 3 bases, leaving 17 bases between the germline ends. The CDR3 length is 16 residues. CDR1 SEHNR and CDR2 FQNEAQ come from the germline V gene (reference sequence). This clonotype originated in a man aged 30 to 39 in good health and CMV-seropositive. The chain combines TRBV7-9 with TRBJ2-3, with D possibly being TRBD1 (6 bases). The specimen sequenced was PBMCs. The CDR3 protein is CASSSTGLLGTDTQYF. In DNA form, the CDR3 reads TGTGCCAGCAGCTCAACAGGGCTCCTGGGGACAGATACGCAGTATTTT.